This TCR beta chain stems from a study of radiotherapy plus CTLA-4 blockade in lung cancer. Overall study findings and caveats: How blood T cell clones changed early, along with interferon-beta, reportedly forecast response best. After treatment with radiotherapy plus ipilimumab, TCR clones that came from the tumor expanded in blood.

Using immunoSEQ multiplex PCR, the repertoire was profiled, and TCRdb retains in-frame clones only, with some absent. The data contain about 95,000 clones, 83% of them singletons. The CDR3 sequence is 15 residues long. V shed 3 bases and J shed 4 bases, with 14 bases lying between them. Germline assignment: CDR1 MDHEN and CDR2 SYDVKM. Concerning this clone: The antigen remains undetermined.

Sequenced material: peripheral blood, taken from a patient treated with radiotherapy plus ipilimumab. V gene TRBV28 combines with J gene TRBJ2-3; the D gene is possibly TRBD2 (6 bases). This sequence originates from a human donor with non-small cell lung cancer who had stable disease on radiotherapy plus ipilimumab. CDR3: CASSFSGEAADTQYF. The CDR3 DNA follows: TGTGCCAGCAGTTTCTCGGGGGAAGCCGCAGATACGCAGTATTTT.